This is a list of T cell receptor beta chains from one sample in a study of blood T cell repertoires in COVID-19. The protocol was immunoSEQ multiplex PCR, while the TCRdb copy is restricted to in-frame clones and leaves out a portion. The table records 120,000 to 150,000 clones, 84% of them present only once. The sequenced sample was peripheral blood. These receptor sequences come from a human donor in a cohort sampled during active COVID-19. CDR3s include the opening cysteine and the closing phenylalanine or tryptophan. The order of the fields is CDR3 protein, CDR3 DNA, J gene, clone size, V gene, D gene. The D gene is left open where the match is weak. The size entry is marked missing in some rows and otherwise reads once, few, many or a size class.

cdr3_aa: CASSPSPGTGIGEKLFF; cdr3_nt: TGTGCCAGCAGCCCCAGTCCCGGGACAGGGATAGGAGAAAAACTGTTTTTT; j_call: TRBJ1-4; clone_size: few; v_call: TRBV7-9; d_call: TRBD1
cdr3_aa: CASSMENTRRSNYGYTF; cdr3_nt: TGTGCCAGTAGTATGGAGAACACCAGACGATCTAACTATGGCTACACCTTC; j_call: TRBJ1-2; clone_size: once; v_call: TRBV19; d_call: NA
cdr3_aa: CASSNGQGGEQYF; cdr3_nt: TGTGCCAGCAGCAACGGACAGGGAGGCGAGCAGTACTTC; j_call: TRBJ2-7; clone_size: NA; v_call: TRBV5-6; d_call: TRBD1
cdr3_aa: CASSKGRSNQPQHF; cdr3_nt: TGTGCCAGCTCAAAAGGGAGGAGCAATCAGCCCCAGCATTTT; j_call: TRBJ1-5; clone_size: NA; v_call: TRBV27; d_call: NA
cdr3_aa: CASSQAGLAVGTDTQYF; cdr3_nt: TGCGCCAGCAGCCAAGCGGGACTAGCGGTGGGGACAGATACGCAGTATTTT; j_call: TRBJ2-3; clone_size: NA; v_call: TRBV4-3; d_call: TRBD2
cdr3_aa: CASSLGDREQETQYF; cdr3_nt: TGTGCCAGCAGCTTGGGGGACAGGGAGCAAGAGACCCAGTACTTC; j_call: TRBJ2-5; clone_size: NA; v_call: TRBV7-9; d_call: TRBD1
cdr3_aa: CALGSYGYTF; cdr3_nt: TGTGCCTTAGGGAGTTATGGCTACACCTTC; j_call: TRBJ1-2; clone_size: NA; v_call: TRBV30; d_call: NA
cdr3_aa: CASSELGGPVQPQHF; cdr3_nt: TGCGCCAGCAGTGAGTTAGGAGGGCCGGTACAGCCCCAGCATTTT; j_call: TRBJ1-5; clone_size: NA; v_call: TRBV10-2; d_call: NA
cdr3_aa: CASSFRQAPNYGYTF; cdr3_nt: TGTGCCAGCAGCTTTCGACAGGCCCCTAACTATGGCTACACCTTC; j_call: TRBJ1-2; clone_size: NA; v_call: TRBV7-2; d_call: NA
cdr3_aa: CASSQDSWPPNTEAFF; cdr3_nt: TGCGCCAGCAGCCAAGATTCGTGGCCTCCGAACACTGAAGCTTTCTTT; j_call: TRBJ1-1; clone_size: NA; v_call: TRBV4-3; d_call: NA
cdr3_aa: CASSITGANYGYTF; cdr3_nt: TGCGCCAGCAGCATTACAGGGGCCAACTATGGCTACACCTTC; j_call: TRBJ1-2; clone_size: NA; v_call: TRBV5-1; d_call: TRBD1
cdr3_aa: CASSEREGNSGNTIYF; cdr3_nt: TGTGCCAGCAGTGAACGGGAAGGGAACTCTGGAAACACCATATATTTT; j_call: TRBJ1-3; clone_size: few; v_call: TRBV6-1; d_call: NA
cdr3_aa: CASSDSGATDTQYF; cdr3_nt: TGTGCCAGTAGCGATAGCGGGGCAACAGATACGCAGTATTTT; j_call: TRBJ2-3; clone_size: once; v_call: TRBV19; d_call: TRBD2
cdr3_aa: CSVELTGRGAEKLFF; cdr3_nt: TGCAGCGTCGAACTCACAGGGAGAGGGGCCGAAAAACTGTTTTTT; j_call: TRBJ1-4; clone_size: NA; v_call: TRBV29-1; d_call: NA
cdr3_aa: CASRHREAGSSPLHF; cdr3_nt: TGTGCCAGCAGACACAGGGAAGCGGGATCTTCACCCCTCCACTTT; j_call: TRBJ1-6; clone_size: NA; v_call: TRBV6-5; d_call: NA
cdr3_aa: CASTVETGFEAFF; cdr3_nt: TGTGCCAGCACTGTCGAGACAGGCTTTGAAGCTTTCTTT; j_call: TRBJ1-1; clone_size: NA; v_call: TRBV6-5; d_call: NA
cdr3_aa: CAISESTYEQYF; cdr3_nt: TGTGCCATCAGTGAGTCCACCTACGAGCAGTACTTC; j_call: TRBJ2-7; clone_size: NA; v_call: TRBV10-3; d_call: NA
cdr3_aa: CASSLGQSYQETQYF; cdr3_nt: TGTGCCAGCAGTTTAGGACAGTCGTACCAAGAGACCCAGTACTTC; j_call: TRBJ2-5; clone_size: NA; v_call: TRBV27; d_call: NA
cdr3_aa: CASSRGVAGGSPLHF; cdr3_nt: TGTGCCAGCAGCCGAGGGGTGGCAGGGGGGTCACCCCTCCACTTT; j_call: TRBJ1-6; clone_size: NA; v_call: TRBV7-8; d_call: TRBD1
cdr3_aa: CASSISRGQSGYTF; cdr3_nt: TGTGCCAGTAGTATCTCCAGGGGGCAGAGCGGCTACACCTTC; j_call: TRBJ1-2; clone_size: NA; v_call: TRBV19; d_call: TRBD1
cdr3_aa: CASSSLQGARAEAFF; cdr3_nt: TGTGCCAGCAGTTCCTTACAGGGGGCGCGGGCTGAAGCTTTCTTT; j_call: TRBJ1-1; clone_size: NA; v_call: TRBV6-5; d_call: TRBD1
cdr3_aa: CASSPGLLGFSGANVLTF; cdr3_nt: TGTGCCAGCAGCCCCGGACTCTTGGGATTCTCTGGGGCCAACGTCCTGACTTTC; j_call: TRBJ2-6; clone_size: once; v_call: TRBV5-6; d_call: NA
cdr3_aa: CATSALDRADGTGELFF; cdr3_nt: TGTGCCACCAGTGCCTTAGACAGGGCTGATGGCACCGGGGAGCTGTTTTTT; j_call: TRBJ2-2; clone_size: once; v_call: TRBV24-1; d_call: TRBD1
cdr3_aa: CASSLDLTGDYGYTF; cdr3_nt: TGTGCCAGCAGCTTAGATTTAACAGGAGACTATGGCTACACCTTC; j_call: TRBJ1-2; clone_size: NA; v_call: TRBV11-3; d_call: NA
cdr3_aa: CASSFTAGAADTQYF; cdr3_nt: TGTGCCAGCAGCTTCACGGCGGGGGCGGCAGATACGCAGTATTTT; j_call: TRBJ2-3; clone_size: once; v_call: TRBV5-6; d_call: NA
cdr3_aa: CASSKQEGAWSGELFF; cdr3_nt: TGTGCCAGCAGCAAACAAGAGGGGGCTTGGTCCGGGGAGCTGTTTTTT; j_call: TRBJ2-2; clone_size: NA; v_call: TRBV11-2; d_call: TRBD1
cdr3_aa: CATSRGPTSGGPGEQFF; cdr3_nt: TGTGCCACCAGCAGGGGCCCGACTAGCGGGGGGCCGGGTGAGCAGTTCTTC; j_call: TRBJ2-1; clone_size: few; v_call: TRBV15; d_call: TRBD2
cdr3_aa: CASSQVSLNTEAFF; cdr3_nt: TGTGCCAGCAGCCAAGTTAGCCTGAACACTGAAGCTTTCTTT; j_call: TRBJ1-1; clone_size: NA; v_call: TRBV4-2; d_call: NA
cdr3_aa: CASSIGDSRGPQHF; cdr3_nt: TGTGCCAGCAGTATTGGGGACAGTCGCGGGCCCCAGCATTTT; j_call: TRBJ1-5; clone_size: NA; v_call: TRBV6-5; d_call: TRBD1
cdr3_aa: CASSPTGSGNTIYF; cdr3_nt: TGTGCCAGCAGCCCCACAGGGTCTGGAAACACCATATATTTT; j_call: TRBJ1-3; clone_size: NA; v_call: TRBV6-6; d_call: NA
cdr3_aa: CTSGGLDQPQHF; cdr3_nt: TGTACCTCGGGGGGGTTGGATCAGCCCCAGCATTTT; j_call: TRBJ1-5; clone_size: NA; v_call: TRBV25-1; d_call: NA